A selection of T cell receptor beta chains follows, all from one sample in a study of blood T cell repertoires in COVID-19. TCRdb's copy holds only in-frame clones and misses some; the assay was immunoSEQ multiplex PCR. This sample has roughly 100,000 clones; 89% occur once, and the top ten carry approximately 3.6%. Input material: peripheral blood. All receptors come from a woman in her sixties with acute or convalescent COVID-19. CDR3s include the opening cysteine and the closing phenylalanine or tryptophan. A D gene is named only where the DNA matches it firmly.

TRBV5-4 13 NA CASSNNRRNTIYF
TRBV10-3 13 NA CAISEGDWKAQHF
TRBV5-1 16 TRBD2 CASSGGTSGSTDTQYF
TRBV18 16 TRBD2 CASSPVAGSSTDTQYF
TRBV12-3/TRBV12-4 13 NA CASSPGYYNEQFF
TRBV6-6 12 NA CASSYARETQYF
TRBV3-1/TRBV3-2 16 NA CASSQDGGHHSEKLFF
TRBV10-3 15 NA CAISESQGLQETQYF
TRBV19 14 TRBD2 CASNSAGGTGELFF
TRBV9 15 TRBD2 CASSVGLAAYNEQFF
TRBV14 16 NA CASSHPGYPQNTEAFF
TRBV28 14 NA CASSLSGPSYGYTF
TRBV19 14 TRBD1 CASSIRQGNSPLHF
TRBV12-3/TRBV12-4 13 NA CASSSLSRETQYF
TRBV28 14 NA CASLQGTTDYEQYF
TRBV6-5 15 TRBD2 CASSRDYRDHNEQFF
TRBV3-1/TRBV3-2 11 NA CASSWGRGYTF
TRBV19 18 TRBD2 CASSIRSSGRTSYNEQFF
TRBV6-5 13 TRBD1 CAAGTGSTGELFF
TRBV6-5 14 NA CASRGVGSNQPQHF
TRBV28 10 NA CASSGGKAFF
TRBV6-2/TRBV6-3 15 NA CASSYSRGIGQPQHF
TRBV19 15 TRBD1 CASSIHRGGNYGYTF
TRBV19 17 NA CASSPSGRVQYNSPLHF
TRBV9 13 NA CASGTGSENTIYF
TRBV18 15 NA CASSPIGSGGETQYF
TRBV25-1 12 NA CASSELAGELFF
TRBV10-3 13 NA CAISETGFTEAFF
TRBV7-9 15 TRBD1 CASSRLTGIGNTIYF
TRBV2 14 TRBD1 CAAGTGGLNYGYTF
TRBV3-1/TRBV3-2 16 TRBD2 CASSQEGLAPYNEQFF
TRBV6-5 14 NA CASNGQSSYNEQFF
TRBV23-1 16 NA CASSPQRRAGNQPQHF
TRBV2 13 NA CASSSDSPYGYTF
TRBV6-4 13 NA CASRDQLNEKLFF
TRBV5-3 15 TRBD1 CARSLAGTVRRALHF
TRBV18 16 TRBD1 CASSRISDRETGELFF
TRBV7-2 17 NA CASSPGRADFRHYGYTF
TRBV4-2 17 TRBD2 CASSQDGLAVSYNEQFF
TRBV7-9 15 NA CASSPKDSWNTEAFF
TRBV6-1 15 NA CASSEASGQSSGYTF
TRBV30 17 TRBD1 CAWSGIKRTGYTYGYTF